This entry lists 3 T cell receptor beta chains sequenced from one sample in a study of T cells in Graves' hyperthyroidism and ophthalmopathy. What was amplified from RNA transcripts were TCR beta CDR3 regions. An initial round of RT-PCR targeting the TCR CDR3 relied on the HTBI primer set. Via MiXCR, TCRdb re-called the multiplex PCR reads, giving one row per CDR3 protein. The repertoire holds roughly 93,000 distinct CDR3 sequences, around 40% seen once, with 9.5% to 13% in the top ten. The sample taken for sequencing was peripheral blood or thyroid tissue (not recorded which). Receptor source: a woman in her 30s with Graves' hyperthyroidism.

There are a few counts of this clonotype. This rearrangement joins TRBV28 to TRBJ2-7; 9 bases are shared with TRBD1. The CDR3 has 15 amino acids. The junction had 9 bases not matched to a gene; V was cut back by 6 bases and J by 3 bases. Germline assignment: CDR1 MDHEN and CDR2 SYDVKM. The CDR3 sequence: CASRDPGQGDYEQYF. In DNA form, the CDR3 reads TGTGCCAGCAGGGACCCGGGACAGGGAGACTACGAGCAGTACTTC.

This clonotype was seen a single time. This chain uses TRBV10-3 with TRBJ2-5; D is tentatively TRBD1 or TRBD2 (7 bases each). V gave up 8 bases and J gave up 3 bases, with 16 bases separating them. Germline V CDR1 and CDR2: ENHRY, SYGVKD. CDR3 size: 14 residues. In nucleotides, the CDR3 is TGTGCCATCGGGGAGGGGGCTTCAGAAGAGACCCAGTACTTC. Protein: CAIGEGASEETQYF.

In its sample, this clonotype was seen many times. The chain couples TRBV5-1 to TRBJ2-2; D is possibly TRBD1 (6 bases). In germline, CDR1 is SGHRS, CDR2 YFSETQ. The CDR3 runs to 14 residues. Trimming cost V 4 bases and J 3 bases, with 10 bases left between them. CDR3 amino acids: CASSPGQYTGELFF. The CDR3 nucleotides read TGCGCCAGCAGCCCCGGACAGTACACCGGGGAGCTGTTTTTT.